The 32 T cell receptor beta chains below come from one sample, sequenced in a study of regulatory T cells in long-lasting Graves disease. As for time point: newly diagnosed GD, antithyroid drugs for less than 3 months. From PBMCs, RNA was extracted and then used to make the TCR library. Relying on iRepertoire HTBI primers and Arm-PCR of CDR3 regions, the team built TCR beta libraries. TCRdb passed the multiplex PCR reads through MiXCR, listing each CDR3 protein once. The table has some 560,000 distinct CDR3 sequences, 15% to 20% seen once. This sample also appeared in a second study, on T cells in Graves' hyperthyroidism and ophthalmopathy.

Sequenced here: peripheral blood mononuclear cells (PBMCs), sampled at new diagnosis, from a patient treated with antithyroid drugs. The receptors shown here come from a woman aged 40 to 65 with Graves disease.

The genes are TRBV12-3 or TRBV12-4 and TRBJ1-6; D might be TRBD1 (6 bases). This CDR3 has 17 amino acids. V was clipped by 0 bases and J by 7 bases, with 16 bases between them. Written as DNA, the CDR3 is TGTGCCAGCAGTTTAGCGTGGGGGGGCGAGATCAATTCACCCCTCCACTTT. Translation gives CASSLAWGGEINSPLHF.

This chain joins TRBV20-1 and TRBJ2-3, with 7 bases aligning to TRBD2. The CDR3 covers 13 residues. With V trimmed by 2 bases and J by 3 bases, 2 bases remained unmatched. From germline, CDR1 is DFQATT and CDR2 SNEGSKA (reference sequence). The CDR3 DNA is TGCAGTGCTAGACAGGGAGGGACAGATACGCAGTATTTT. It is translated as CSARQGGTDTQYF.

The rearrangement links TRBV19 to TRBJ2-5; no clear D. Germline V gene data show CDR1 as LNHDA and CDR2 as SQIVND (reference sequence). Trimming left V 7 bases short and J 5 bases short, with 17 bases between. The CDR3 consists of 14 residues. This CDR3 reads CASTPTAFWETQYF. The CDR3, as DNA: TGTGCCAGTACCCCGACGGCGTTTTGGGAGACCCAGTACTTC.

The V gene is TRBV12-3 or TRBV12-4, the J gene TRBJ2-3, with a tentative D call TRBD1 (6 bases). The J call may not be correct, given that the DNA end is closer to TRBJ2-7. This CDR3 has 14 residues. CDR3 region: CASGNRVTFSEQYF. The CDR3 nucleotides are TGTGCCAGCGGCAACAGGGTAACCTTCTCCGAGCAGTACTTC.

This clonotype came up many times. The rearrangement joins TRBV6-1 to TRBJ1-2; 8 bases line up with TRBD1. This CDR3 comprises 17 residues. CDR1 is MNHNS and CDR2 is SASEGT in the germline V gene. V was pared by 6 bases and J by 4 bases, with 16 bases of the junction left unmatched. Here the CDR3 reads CASSRSSSGTGSYGYTF. For the CDR3, the DNA is TGTGCCAGCAGCCGATCGTCATCCGGGACAGGATCCTATGGCTACACCTTC.

This clonotype was observed at least ten times. The CDR3 sequence: CASSGLGTISYGYTF. CDR3 bases: TGTGCCAGCAGTGGCCTGGGGACGATTAGTTATGGCTACACCTTC. This sequence joins TRBV2 and TRBJ1-2; D may be TRBD1 (5 bases). CDR1 SNHLY and CDR2 FYNNEI come from the germline V gene. Trimming stripped 4 bases from V and 5 bases from J, with 17 bases between. This CDR3 contains 15 residues.

In its sample, this clonotype was seen many times. This chain joins TRBV5-1 and TRBJ1-5; 7 bases align to TRBD1. The V gene's germline CDR1 is SGHRS and CDR2 YFSETQ. V lost 0 bases and J lost 0; bases outside the gene matches: 3. The CDR3 runs to 16 residues. The CDR3 DNA is TGCGCCAGCAGCTTGGGCGGGACAGATAGCAATCAGCCCCAGCATTTT. Translating it yields CASSLGGTDSNQPQHF.

In its sample, this clonotype was seen many times. The chain uses TRBV7-9 and TRBJ1-3; possibly TRBD1 for D (6 bases). Per germline, CDR1 SEHNR and CDR2 FQNEAQ (reference sequence). The CDR3 has 14 amino acids. V was clipped by 6 bases and J by 0 bases, with 9 bases between them. Here the CDR3 DNA reads TGTGCCAGCAGGGACAGTTTCTCTGGAAACACCATATATTTT. It codes for CASRDSFSGNTIYF.

About this clonotype itself: A read error may be the cause here, since a much bigger clone is one base away. The conserved phenylalanine or tryptophan normally closing the CDR3 is absent here, so this likely arose from a read error. The rearrangement links TRBV30 to TRBJ1-1; the D is unclear. Trimming removed 5 bases at V and 1 base at J, with 5 bases between. Germline CDR1 is GTSNPN and CDR2 is SVGIG (reference sequence). The CDR3 loop spans 11 amino acids. CDR3 coding DNA: TGTGCCTGGCAGCGGAACACTGAAGCTTTCCTT. This gives the protein CAWQRNTEAFL.

The V and J genes are TRBV12-3 or TRBV12-4 and TRBJ2-2; D is ambiguous. CDR3 length: 13 amino acids. Trimming left V 7 bases short and J 2 bases short, with 8 bases between. The CDR3 region has the DNA TGTGCCAGCATACCAAGAAACACCGGGGAGCTGTTTTTT. Protein: CASIPRNTGELFF.

The rearrangement links TRBV11-3 to TRBJ2-7; a weak D match, TRBD2 (6 bases). The CDR3 runs 13 residues. Trimming took 0 bases from V and 9 from J, leaving 12 bases between them. Germline CDR1 reads SGHNT; CDR2 reads YENEEA. CDR3 DNA: TGTGCCAGCAGCTTAGAGCGGCAGGGAGGGCAGTACTTC. Translated, it gives CASSLERQGGQYF.

This clonotype was counted between two and nine times. The V gene is TRBV6-2 or TRBV6-3, the J gene TRBJ2-7; 8 bases are shared with TRBD2. Trimming cost V 2 bases and J 2 bases; bases outside gene matches: 5. This CDR3 is 15 amino acids long. The germline V gene encodes CDR1 MNHEY and CDR2 SVGEGT. The chain's CDR3 is CASSYPGGGTYEQYF. The DNA of the CDR3 is TGTGCCAGCAGTTACCCCGGGGGGGGCACCTACGAGCAGTACTTC.

The table lists this clonotype with a few counts. This chain uses TRBV20-1 with TRBJ2-7; TRBD2 matches 12 bases. This CDR3 region has 14 residues. CDR1 and CDR2 from the germline V gene are DFQATT and SNEGSKA (reference sequence). The ends lost 3 bases at V and 7 bases at J; junction bases unmatched: 7. In DNA, the CDR3 is TGCAGTGCTAGTACTAGCGGGGGGCTCCGTGAGCAGTACTTC. Protein: CSASTSGGLREQYF.

The chain uses TRBV4-2 and TRBJ2-3; the match to TRBD2 covers 14 bases. This CDR3 is built from 17 residues. Germline-derived CDR1 and CDR2 are LGHNA and YNFKEQ. Losses at the gene ends were 6 bases for V and 5 bases for J; bases not matched to a gene: 10. The CDR3 nucleotides read TGTGCCAGCAGTACCGGGACTAGCGGGGGCCGAGGAGATACGCAGTATTTT. This gives the protein CASSTGTSGGRGDTQYF.

This clonotype was found many times. CDR3 sequence (DNA): TGTGCCAGCAGTGAAACAGACTTAGATCAGCCCCAGCATTTT. This sequence encodes CASSETDLDQPQHF. V is TRBV2 and J is TRBJ1-5; D gene uncertain. The CDR3 consists of 14 residues. V lost 2 bases and J 5 bases, leaving 10 bases between the germline ends. Germline V gives CDR1 SNHLY, CDR2 FYNNEI.

This chain uses TRBV4-1 with TRBJ1-1; D remains unclear. The germline V gene has CDR1 MGHRA and CDR2 YSYEKL. The CDR3 sequence is 13 residues long. V lost 2 bases to trimming and J lost 6 bases, with 10 bases between them. This chain's CDR3 is CASSQNPGAEAFF. The CDR3 DNA sequence: TGCGCCAGCAGCCAAAATCCGGGAGCTGAAGCTTTCTTT.

This clonotype was recorded at least ten times. CDR3 coding DNA: TGTGCCAGCAGCCGACGCGGGAGCAGCAATCAGCCCCAGCATTTT. As protein: CASSRRGSSNQPQHF. The chain couples TRBV28 to TRBJ1-5, with D unresolved. V lost 6 bases to trimming and J lost 1 base, with 13 bases between them. This CDR3 comprises 15 residues. The germline CDR1 and CDR2 sequences are MDHEN and SYDVKM.

The CDR3 nucleotides read TGTGCCAGCAGCCCCGGGACTAGCGGGTTCTGGAGCTCCTACAATGAGCAGTTCTTC. It translates to CASSPGTSGFWSSYNEQFF. The rearrangement joins TRBV5-6 to TRBJ2-1; TRBD2 matches 12 bases. The length of the CDR3 is 19 residues. Germline CDR1 is SGHDT and CDR2 is YYEEEE. J was trimmed by 0 bases and V by 4 bases; bases with no gene match: 11. Variable domain in full (rest from reference TRBV5-6 and TRBJ2-1): DAGVTQSPTHLIKTRGQQVTLRCSPKSGHDTVSWYQQALGQGPQFIFQYYEEEERQRGNFPDRFSGHQFPNYSSELNVNALLLGDSALYLCASSPGTSGFWSSYNEQFFGPGTRLTVL.

This clonotype was detected ten times or more. V gene TRBV2 combines with J gene TRBJ1-2, with 7 bases fitting TRBD1. The CDR3 runs 13 residues. In germline, CDR1 is SNHLY, CDR2 FYNNEI. Trimming cost V 3 bases and J 8 bases; bases outside gene matches: 6. CDR3 DNA: TGTGCCAGCAGTGATCGACAGGGTAACGGCTACACCTTC. It encodes CASSDRQGNGYTF.

This clonotype was found many times. V gene TRBV12-3 or TRBV12-4 combines with J gene TRBJ1-1; D ambiguous. The ends were cut back, 4 bases at V and 3 bases at J, with 18 bases in the middle. The CDR3 covers 16 residues. CDR3 sequence: CASSSDADRRDTEAFF. In DNA form, the CDR3 reads TGTGCCAGCAGTTCCGACGCAGACCGTCGAGACACTGAAGCTTTCTTT.

The rearrangement links TRBV20-1 to TRBJ2-1, with D unclear. From germline, CDR1 is DFQATT and CDR2 SNEGSKA (reference sequence). With 2 bases removed from V and 9 bases from J, the gap between germline ends came to 14 bases. There are 13 residues in the CDR3. The CDR3 nucleotides are TGCAGTGCTAGATCGCCCCTCACGCGTGAGCAGTTCTTC. Residues: CSARSPLTREQFF.

The genes are TRBV5-1 and TRBJ2-1; D is unresolved. The DNA end favors TRBJ2-5, so the J call may be wrong. The CDR3 sequence is 13 residues long. CDR1 and CDR2 (germline): SGHRS, YFSETQ. CDR3 nucleotide sequence: TGCGCCAGCAGCTTGGCCTGGTCGGAGACCCAGTACTTC. Its protein product is CASSLAWSETQYF.

This clonotype appeared many times. The chain employs TRBV24-1 and TRBJ2-5; weak D call: TRBD1 (6 bases). Germline loops: CDR1 KGHDR, CDR2 SFDVKD. V lost 3 bases and J 1 base, leaving 14 bases between the germline ends. The CDR3 runs to 16 residues. CDR3: CATSDMTMDSQETQYF. The CDR3 bases are TGTGCCACCAGTGATATGACCATGGACAGCCAAGAGACCCAGTACTTC.

Remarks on this clonotype: The DNA is omitted, as the CDR3 cannot be located on it reliably, and the CDR3 follows TCRdb's listing. The chain employs TRBV12-3 or TRBV12-4 and TRBJ1-2. The CDR3 is 14 residues long, counting both termini. This CDR3 reads CASSTSVVMGGYTF.

At least ten counts were recorded for this clonotype. The rearrangement links TRBV6-2 or TRBV6-3 to TRBJ2-1; the D gene is possibly TRBD1 (6 bases). The V end lost 5 bases, the J end lost 5 bases, and 16 bases lay between the germline ends. Germline V lookup: CDR1 MNHEY, CDR2 SVGEGT. The CDR3 has 15 amino acids. The CDR3, as DNA: TGTGCCAGCAGTATCGTCAGGGGAAGCCACAATGAGCAGTTCTTC. This encodes CASSIVRGSHNEQFF.

This clonotype came up many times. The V and J genes are TRBV9 and TRBJ1-1; D is unclear. The CDR3 is 14 residues long. Germline CDR1 is SGDLS and CDR2 is YYNGEE. With 0 bases removed from V and 1 base from J, the gap between germline ends came to 7 bases. The CDR3 DNA is TGTGCCAGCAGCGTAGTTTCTTCGAACACTGAAGCTTTCTTT. It codes for CASSVVSSNTEAFF.

This clonotype was detected ten times or more. The V gene is TRBV2, the J gene TRBJ1-5; D is ambiguous. Germline values: CDR1 SNHLY, CDR2 FYNNEI. The CDR3 sequence is 14 residues long. Trimming removed 3 bases from V and 10 bases from J, with 16 bases in between. The CDR3 bases are TGTGCCAGCAGTGACTCCGGGAGTATTAGCCCCCAGCATTTT. Translating it yields CASSDSGSISPQHF.

The V and J genes are TRBV12-3 or TRBV12-4 and TRBJ1-6; perhaps TRBD1 as D (6 bases). Deletions cut 5 bases from V and 10 bases from J, with 18 bases between. The CDR3 is 15 amino acids. CDR3 nucleotides: TGTGCCAGCAGTCCGAGGGGGGGGGGCGAATCACCCCTCCACTTT. Residues: CASSPRGGGESPLHF.

There are many counts of this clonotype. The rearrangement links TRBV20-1 to TRBJ2-5; 9 bases are a match to TRBD1. Trimming cost V 6 bases and J 3 bases; bases outside gene matches: 5. The V gene's germline CDR1 is DFQATT and CDR2 SNEGSKA (reference sequence). CDR3 length: 13 amino acids. CDR3 DNA: TGCAGTGCCCGGACAGGGGCTGAAGAGACCCAGTACTTC. This codes for CSARTGAEETQYF.

This clonotype was observed a few times. The chain recombines TRBV7-9 with TRBJ1-5; TRBD1 might be the D (5 bases). From germline, CDR1 is SEHNR and CDR2 FQNEAQ (reference sequence). The germline V and J ends were trimmed by 5 bases and 4 bases, with 15 bases remaining between them. There are 15 residues in the CDR3. Here the CDR3 reads CASSVGTPGNQPQHF. The DNA of the CDR3 is TGTGCCAGCAGCGTAGGGACCCCTGGGAATCAGCCCCAGCATTTT.

The rearrangement joins TRBV15 to TRBJ2-4; 7 nucleotides line up with TRBD1. With 0 bases clipped from V and 0 bases from J, the junction kept 5 bases outside the gene matches. Germline V gives CDR1 LNHNV, CDR2 YYDKDF (reference sequence). The CDR3 extends over 17 amino acids. CDR3 in amino acids: CATSRDGDRLAKNIQYF. CDR3 DNA: TGTGCCACCAGCAGAGACGGGGACAGATTAGCCAAAAACATTCAGTACTTC.

This chain connects TRBV20-1 to TRBJ2-5; 10 nucleotides line up with TRBD2. The CDR3 is 14 residues long. Trimming took 6 bases from V and 4 from J; bases not matched to a gene: 8. CDR1 and CDR2 (germline): DFQATT, SNEGSKA (reference sequence). CDR3 nucleotide sequence: TGCAGTGCCCGACGACTAGCGGGTATAGAGACCCAGTACTTC. This translates into CSARRLAGIETQYF.